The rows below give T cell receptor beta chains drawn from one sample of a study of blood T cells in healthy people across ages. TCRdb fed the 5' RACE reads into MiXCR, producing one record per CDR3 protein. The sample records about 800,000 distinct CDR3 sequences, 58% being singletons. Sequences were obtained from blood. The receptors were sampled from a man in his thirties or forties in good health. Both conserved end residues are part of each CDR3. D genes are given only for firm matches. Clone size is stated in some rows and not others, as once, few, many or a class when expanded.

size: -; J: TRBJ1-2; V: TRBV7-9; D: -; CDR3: CASIPSITRGYNYGYTF; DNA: TGTGCCAGCATTCCTTCAATTACGAGGGGCTATAACTATGGCTACACCTTC
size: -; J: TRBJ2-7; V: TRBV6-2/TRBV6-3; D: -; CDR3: CATLNGREQYF; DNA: TGTGCCACCCTCAACGGGCGCGAGCAGTACTTC
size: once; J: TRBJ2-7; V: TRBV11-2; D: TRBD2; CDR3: CASSFSPGTSGSEQYF; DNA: TGTGCCAGCAGCTTTTCCCCCGGGACTAGCGGGAGCGAGCAGTACTTC
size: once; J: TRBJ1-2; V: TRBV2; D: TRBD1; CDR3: CASSELGGGYTF; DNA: TGTGCCAGCAGTGAGTTAGGGGGCGGCTACACCTTC
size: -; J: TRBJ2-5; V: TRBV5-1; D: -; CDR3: CASSPLDPRGTQYF; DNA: TGCGCCAGCAGCCCCCTAGACCCGAGGGGGACCCAGTACTTC
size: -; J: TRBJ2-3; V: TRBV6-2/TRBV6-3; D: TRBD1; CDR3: CASKAGGVGTDTQYF; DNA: TGTGCCAGCAAGGCAGGGGGCGTGGGGACAGATACGCAGTATTTT
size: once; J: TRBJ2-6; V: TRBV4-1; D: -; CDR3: CASSLGSGTVAANVLTF; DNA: TGCGCCAGCAGCCTGGGTTCGGGAACTGTGGCGGCCAACGTCCTGACTTTC
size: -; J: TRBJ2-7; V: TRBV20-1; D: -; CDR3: CSARVRRAPYEQYF; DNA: TGCAGTGCTAGGGTCAGGAGGGCGCCTTACGAGCAGTACTTC
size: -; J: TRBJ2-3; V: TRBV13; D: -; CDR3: CASSLRRVSTDTQYF; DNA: TGTGCCAGCAGCTTACGCAGGGTTTCCACAGATACGCAGTATTTT
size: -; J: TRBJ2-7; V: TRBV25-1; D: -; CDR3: CASSAGLRISEQYF; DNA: TGTGCCAGCAGTGCAGGACTACGAATCTCCGAGCAGTACTTC
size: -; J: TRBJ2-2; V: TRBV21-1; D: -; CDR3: CASRRGAENTGELFF; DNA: TGTGCCAGCAGGAGGGGGGCGGAGAACACCGGGGAGCTGTTTTTT
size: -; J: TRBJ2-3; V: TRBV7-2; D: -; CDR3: CASSLTPKGVSAADTQYF; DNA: TGTGCCAGCAGCTTAACCCCGAAGGGCGTCTCCGCAGCAGATACGCAGTATTTT
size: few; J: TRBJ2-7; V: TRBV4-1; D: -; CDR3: CASSPSAVGPYEQYF; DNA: TGCGCCAGCAGCCCGTCGGCGGTGGGACCATACGAGCAGTACTTC
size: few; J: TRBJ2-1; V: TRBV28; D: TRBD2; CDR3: CASSLIAGGPYNEQFF; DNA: TGTGCCAGCAGTTTAATAGCGGGAGGCCCCTACAATGAGCAGTTCTTC
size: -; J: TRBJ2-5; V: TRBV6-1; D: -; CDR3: CATWTAVYPETQYF; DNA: TGTGCCACCTGGACAGCCGTGTACCCAGAGACCCAGTACTTC
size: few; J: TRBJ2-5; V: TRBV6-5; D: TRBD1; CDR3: CASRPRGLSDNEQYF; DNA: TGTGCCAGCAGACCCAGGGGGCTATCTGACAATGAGCAGTACTTC
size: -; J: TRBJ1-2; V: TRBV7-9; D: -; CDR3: CASSAGGAYYGYTF; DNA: TGTGCCAGCAGCGCCGGGGGGGCCTACTATGGCTACACCTTC
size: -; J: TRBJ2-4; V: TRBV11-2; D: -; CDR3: CASSLLSQAKNIQYF; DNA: TGTGCCAGCAGCTTATTATCCCAAGCCAAAAACATTCAGTACTTC
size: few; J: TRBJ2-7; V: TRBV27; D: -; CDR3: CASGPGREQYF; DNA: TGTGCCAGTGGGCCAGGTAGGGAGCAGTACTTC
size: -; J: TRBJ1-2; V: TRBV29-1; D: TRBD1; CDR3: CSVEMGQETYGYTF; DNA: TGCAGCGTTGAAATGGGACAGGAGACCTATGGCTACACCTTC
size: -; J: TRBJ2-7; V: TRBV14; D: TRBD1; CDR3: CASSPYRGVSYEQYF; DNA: TGTGCCAGCAGCCCCTACAGGGGGGTCTCCTACGAGCAGTACTTC
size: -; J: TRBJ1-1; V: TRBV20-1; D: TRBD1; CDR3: CSARGDRGDTEAFF; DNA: TGCAGTGCTAGGGGGGACAGGGGGGACACTGAAGCTTTCTTT
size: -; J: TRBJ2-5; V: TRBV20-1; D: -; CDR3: CSSSTVDQETQYF; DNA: TGCAGTTCCTCGACAGTTGACCAAGAGACCCAGTACTTC
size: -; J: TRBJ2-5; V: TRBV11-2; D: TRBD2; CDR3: CACNLILAGGETQYF; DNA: TGTGCCTGCAACTTGATCCTAGCGGGGGGGGAGACCCAGTACTTC
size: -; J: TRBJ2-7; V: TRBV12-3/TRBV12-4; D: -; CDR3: CASAIREQYF; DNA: TGTGCCAGCGCAATAAGGGAGCAGTACTTC
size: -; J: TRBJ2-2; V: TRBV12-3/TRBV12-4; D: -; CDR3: CASSHTPGSGELFF; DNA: TGTGCCAGCAGCCACACCCCTGGATCCGGGGAGCTGTTTTTT
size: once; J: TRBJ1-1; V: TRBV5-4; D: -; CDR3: CASSDGRYTEAFF; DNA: TGTGCCAGCAGCGATGGACGGTACACTGAAGCTTTCTTT
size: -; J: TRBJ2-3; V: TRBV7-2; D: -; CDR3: CASSDLTRQYF; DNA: TGTGCCAGCAGCGACCTAACTAGGCAGTATTTT
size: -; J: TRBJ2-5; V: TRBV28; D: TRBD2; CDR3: CASRAGVEQETQYF; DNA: TGTGCCAGCAGGGCGGGAGTGGAACAAGAGACCCAGTACTTC
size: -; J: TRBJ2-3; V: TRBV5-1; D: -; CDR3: CASSLLPATSTDTQYF; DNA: TGCGCCAGCAGCTTGCTGCCAGCTACTAGCACAGATACGCAGTATTTT
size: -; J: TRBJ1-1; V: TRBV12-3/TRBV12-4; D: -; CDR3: CASSLNPSSPGNTEAFF; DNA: TGTGCCAGCAGTTTAAACCCCTCCAGTCCCGGGAACACTGAAGCTTTCTTT
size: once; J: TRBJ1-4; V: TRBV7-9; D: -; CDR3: CASSRTNEKLFF; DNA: TGTGCCAGCAGCCGAACTAATGAAAAACTGTTTTTT
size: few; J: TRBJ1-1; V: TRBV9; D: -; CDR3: CASSVAPGGTEAFF; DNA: TGTGCCAGCAGCGTAGCTCCAGGAGGCACTGAAGCTTTCTTT
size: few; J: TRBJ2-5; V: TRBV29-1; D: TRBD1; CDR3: CSAPRQGTETQYF; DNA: TGCAGCGCGCCACGACAGGGGACAGAGACCCAGTACTTC
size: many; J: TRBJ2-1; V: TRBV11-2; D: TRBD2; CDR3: CASLPGGGNEQFF; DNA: TGTGCCAGCCTCCCGGGGGGGGGCAATGAGCAGTTCTTC
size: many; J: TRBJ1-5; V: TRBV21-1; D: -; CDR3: CASSKEDRPFIHGGNQPQHF; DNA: TGTGCCAGCAGCAAAGAGGACAGACCTTTTATACACGGGGGCAATCAGCCCCAGCATTTT
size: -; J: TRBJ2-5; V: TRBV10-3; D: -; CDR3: CAISTGKETQYF; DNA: TGTGCCATCTCTACAGGGAAAGAGACCCAGTACTTC
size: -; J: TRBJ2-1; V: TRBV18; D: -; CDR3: CASSQRTEVGNEQFF; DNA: TGTGCCAGCTCTCAGAGGACGGAGGTTGGTAATGAGCAGTTCTTC
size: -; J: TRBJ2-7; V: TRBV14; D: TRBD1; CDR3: CASSQEESTGTGAYEQYF; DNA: TGTGCCAGCAGCCAAGAGGAGTCTACCGGGACAGGGGCCTACGAGCAGTACTTC
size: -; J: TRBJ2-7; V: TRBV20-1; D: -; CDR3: CSAGEPRLGTYEQYF; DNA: TGCAGTGCTGGAGAACCCCGGCTAGGAACCTACGAGCAGTACTTC